This T cell receptor beta chain was identified in a study of cytomegalovirus exposure and HLA in healthy donors. Study-level information: Previous work identified 95 million to 120 million unique TCR beta sequences from about 179 million T cells. Out of fewer than 400 genotyped donors, roughly 80% belonged to the Caucasian-associated ancestry cluster.

Germline CDR1 reads LNHDA; CDR2 reads SQIVND (reference sequence). The length of the CDR3 is 14 residues. V lost 4 bases and J lost 0, with 7 bases in between. Study observations and caveats: Later on, an analysis showed TCR association rates differing by HLA locus, with DRB1 the most and HLA-C the fewest.

As concerns this clone: Its antigen is currently unknown.

Researchers ran the PCR with 60 Vbeta and 13 Jbeta primers. Clones were sequenced by immunoSEQ multiplex PCR, and TCRdb holds only the in-frame ones, with some missing. Seen here are 150,000 to 200,000 clones, nearly 80% observed once, and the top ten hold more than 12%. This chain connects TRBV19 to TRBJ1-5; D unresolved. The sample comprised PBMCs. The source of this sequence is a man aged 50 or older in good health and CMV-seropositive. The CDR3 bases are TGTGCCAGTAGTAATCCGGGTAGCAATCAGCCCCAGCATTTT. Amino acids: CASSNPGSNQPQHF. The full variable domain, rest sourced from reference TRBV19 and TRBJ1-5, is DGGITQSPKYLFRKEGQNVTLSCEQNLNHDAMYWYRQDPGQGLRLIYYSQIVNDFQKGDIAEGYSVSREKKESFPLTVTSAQKNPTAFYLCASSNPGSNQPQHFGDGTRLSIL.